These T cell receptor beta chains were read from a single sample in a study of regulatory T cells in long-lasting Graves disease. TCRdb re-derived calls from the multiplex PCR reads in MiXCR, one entry per CDR3 protein. In the table there are around 450,000 distinct CDR3 sequences, approximately 21% of which are singletons. Material: peripheral blood mononuclear cells (PBMCs), obtained when the disease was refractory, from a patient treated with antithyroid drugs. The receptors shown here come from a female donor with Graves disease. Each CDR3 is given with its conserved first and last residue. The order of the fields is D gene, V gene, clone size, J gene, CDR3 protein, CDR3 DNA. A D gene is named only where the DNA matches it firmly. Only some rows state a clone size, as once, few, many or a class for expanded clones.

NA	TRBV28	many	TRBJ2-5	CASSFSVQETQYF	TGTGCCAGCAGTTTCTCGGTCCAAGAGACCCAGTACTTC
TRBD1	TRBV19	many	TRBJ1-5	CASSLRQGGSNQPQHF	TGTGCCAGTAGCCTACGACAGGGGGGTAGCAATCAGCCCCAGCATTTT
NA	TRBV27	few	TRBJ2-7	CANTSTYLARDTYEQYF	TGTGCCAACACCTCCACATACCTAGCGAGAGACACCTACGAGCAGTACTTC
NA	TRBV5-1	few	TRBJ2-7	CASSLEPAAISYEQYF	TGCGCCAGCAGCTTGGAGCCAGCGGCCATCTCCTACGAGCAGTACTTC
NA	TRBV20-1	NA	TRBJ1-2	CSAPTSGEGYTF	TGCAGTGCACCTACGTCGGGGGAAGGCTACACCTTC
NA	TRBV27	NA	TRBJ2-5	CASRGQILETQYF	TGTGCCAGCAGAGGACAGATTCTAGAGACCCAGTACTTC
NA	TRBV10-3	NA	TRBJ2-7	CAISDRRGAYEQYF	TGTGCCATCAGTGATCGAAGGGGAGCCTACGAGCAGTACTTC
TRBD1	TRBV7-2	NA	TRBJ2-6	CASSSHLTRGRGANVLTF	TGTGCCAGCAGCTCACACCTCACCAGGGGGCGGGGGGCCAACGTCCTGACTTTC
NA	TRBV28	few	TRBJ1-1	CASSFNWRDEYHEAFF	TGTGCCAGCAGTTTCAACTGGCGGGATGAATACCATGAAGCTTTCTTT
NA	TRBV7-9	NA	TRBJ1-1	CASSLKSWGNTEAFF	TGTGCCAGCAGCTTAAAGTCCTGGGGGAACACTGAAGCTTTCTTT
TRBD1	TRBV28	few	TRBJ2-6	CASSLWWQGESSGANVLTF	TGTGCCAGCAGTTTATGGTGGCAGGGGGAGAGCTCTGGGGCCAACGTCCTGACTTTC
NA	TRBV6-1	NA	TRBJ1-6	CATAYLFDILSGNSPLHF	TGTGCCACGGCTTACCTCTTTGACATTCTTTCAGGAAATTCACCCCTCCACTTT
NA	TRBV6-5	NA	TRBJ2-7	CASSSPESSHEQYF	TGTGCCAGCAGTTCCCCAGAATCTTCCCACGAGCAGTACTTC
TRBD2	TRBV7-9	NA	TRBJ2-5	CASSSTAGEETQYF	TGTGCCAGCAGCTCTACGGCGGGAGAGGAGACCCAGTACTTC
NA	TRBV20-1	NA	TRBJ1-1	CSASGPGVPEYTEAFF	TGCAGTGCTAGTGGCCCCGGGGTCCCAGAATACACTGAAGCTTTCTTT
NA	TRBV20-1	few	TRBJ1-1	CSTHSTDMNTEAFF	TGCAGTACTCACTCGACAGACATGAACACTGAAGCTTTCTTT
NA	TRBV5-5	NA	TRBJ1-6	CASSSSLVQNPPLHF	TGTGCCAGCAGCTCCTCACTAGTACAGAATCCACCCCTCCACTTT
TRBD1	TRBV3-1	few	TRBJ1-1	CASEDTGAGTEAFF	TGTGCCAGCGAGGATACAGGGGCTGGCACTGAAGCTTTCTTT
TRBD1	TRBV12-3/TRBV12-4	many	TRBJ2-7	CASSLGTGDEQYF	TGTGCCAGCAGTTTAGGGACAGGGGACGAGCAGTACTTC
NA	TRBV28	many	TRBJ1-5	CASSLRWRIADSNQPQHF	TGTGCCAGCAGTTTAAGGTGGCGTATCGCGGATAGCAATCAGCCCCAGCATTTT
TRBD2	TRBV20-1	NA	TRBJ2-1	CSALQPTSEVRNEQFF	TGCAGTGCTCTCCAACCGACTAGCGAAGTTCGTAATGAGCAGTTCTTC
NA	TRBV11-2	many	TRBJ1-2	CASSAIRDTRTSVYGYTF	TGTGCCAGCAGCGCGATACGGGACACTCGAACTTCAGTATATGGCTACACCTTC